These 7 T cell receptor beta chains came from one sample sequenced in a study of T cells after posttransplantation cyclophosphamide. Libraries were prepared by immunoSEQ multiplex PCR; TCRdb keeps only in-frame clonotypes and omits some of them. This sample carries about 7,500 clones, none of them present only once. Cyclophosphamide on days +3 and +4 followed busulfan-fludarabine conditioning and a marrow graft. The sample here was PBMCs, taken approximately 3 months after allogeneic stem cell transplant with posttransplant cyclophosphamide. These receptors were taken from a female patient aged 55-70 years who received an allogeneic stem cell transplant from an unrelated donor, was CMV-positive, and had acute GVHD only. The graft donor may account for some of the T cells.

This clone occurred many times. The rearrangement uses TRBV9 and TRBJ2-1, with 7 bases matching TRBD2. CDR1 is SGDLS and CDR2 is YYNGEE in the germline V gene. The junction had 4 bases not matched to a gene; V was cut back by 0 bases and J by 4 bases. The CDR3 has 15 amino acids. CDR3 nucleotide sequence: TGTGCCAGCAGCGTAGGCGGGGGAGAATACAATGAGCAGTTCTTC. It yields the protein CASSVGGGEYNEQFF.

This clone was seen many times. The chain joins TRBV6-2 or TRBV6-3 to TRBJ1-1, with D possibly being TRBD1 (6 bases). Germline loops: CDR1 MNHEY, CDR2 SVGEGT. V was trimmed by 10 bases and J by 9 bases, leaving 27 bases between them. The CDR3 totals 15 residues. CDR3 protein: CATSDSGAGDYKAFF. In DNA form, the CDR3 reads TGTGCCACTTCGGACTCGGGGGCAGGGGACTACAAAGCTTTCTTT.

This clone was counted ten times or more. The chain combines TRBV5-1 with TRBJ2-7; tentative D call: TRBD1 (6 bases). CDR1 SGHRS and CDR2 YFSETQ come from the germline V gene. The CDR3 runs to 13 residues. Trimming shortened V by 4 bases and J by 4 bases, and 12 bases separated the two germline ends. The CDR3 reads CASSLQGSYEQYF. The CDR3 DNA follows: TGCGCCAGCAGCCTGCAGGGGTCGTACGAGCAGTACTTC.

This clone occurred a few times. CDR3 coding DNA: TGCAGCGTTGATGCAGCGGGGGGTGCCTCCTACGAGCAGTACTTC. As protein: CSVDAAGGASYEQYF. The V and J genes are TRBV29-1 and TRBJ2-7; 9 bases map to TRBD2. The CDR3 consists of 15 residues. The ends lost 3 bases at V and 0 bases at J; junction bases unmatched: 6. Germline-derived CDR1 and CDR2 are SQVTM and ANQGSEA.

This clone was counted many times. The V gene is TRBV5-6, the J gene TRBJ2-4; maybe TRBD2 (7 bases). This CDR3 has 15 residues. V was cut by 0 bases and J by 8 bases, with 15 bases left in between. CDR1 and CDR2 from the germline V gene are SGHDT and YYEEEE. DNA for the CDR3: TGTGCCAGCAGCTTGGAGGGGGGGGAGAGGTACATTCAGTACTTC. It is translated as CASSLEGGERYIQYF. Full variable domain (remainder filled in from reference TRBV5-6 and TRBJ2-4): DAGVTQSPTHLIKTRGQQVTLRCSPKSGHDTVSWYQQALGQGPQFIFQYYEEEERQRGNFPDRFSGHQFPNYSSELNVNALLLGDSALYLCASSLEGGERYIQYFGAGTRLSVL.

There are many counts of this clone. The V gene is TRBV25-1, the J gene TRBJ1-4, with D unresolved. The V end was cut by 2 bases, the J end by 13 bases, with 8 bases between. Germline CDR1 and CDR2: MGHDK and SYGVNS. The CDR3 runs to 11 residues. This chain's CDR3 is CASSELEVLFF. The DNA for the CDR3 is TGTGCCAGCAGTGAACTAGAGGTACTGTTTTTT.

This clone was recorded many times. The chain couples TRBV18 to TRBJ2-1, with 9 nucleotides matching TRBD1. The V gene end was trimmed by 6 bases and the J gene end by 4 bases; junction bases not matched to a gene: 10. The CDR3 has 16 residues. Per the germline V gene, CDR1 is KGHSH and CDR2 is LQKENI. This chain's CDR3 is CASSRDGTGLYNEQFF. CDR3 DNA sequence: TGTGCCAGCTCCCGGGACGGGACAGGGTTATACAATGAGCAGTTCTTC. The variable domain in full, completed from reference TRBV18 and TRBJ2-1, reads NAGVMQNPRHLVRRRGQEARLRCSPMKGHSHVYWYRQLPEEGLKFMVYLQKENIIDESGMPKERFSAEFPKEGPSILRIQQVVRGDSAAYFCASSRDGTGLYNEQFFGPGTRLTVL.